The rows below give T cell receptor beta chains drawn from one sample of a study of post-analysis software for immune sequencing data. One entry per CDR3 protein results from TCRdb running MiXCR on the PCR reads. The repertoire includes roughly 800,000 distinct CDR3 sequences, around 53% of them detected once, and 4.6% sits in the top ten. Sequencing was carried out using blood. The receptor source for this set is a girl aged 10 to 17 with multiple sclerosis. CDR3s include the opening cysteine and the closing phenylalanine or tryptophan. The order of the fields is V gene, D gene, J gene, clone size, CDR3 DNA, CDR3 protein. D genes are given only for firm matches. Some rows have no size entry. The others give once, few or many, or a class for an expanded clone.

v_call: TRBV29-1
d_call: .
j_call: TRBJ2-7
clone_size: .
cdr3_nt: TGCAGCGTTGCGAACAGGGCAACCTACGAGCAGTACTTC
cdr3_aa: CSVANRATYEQYF

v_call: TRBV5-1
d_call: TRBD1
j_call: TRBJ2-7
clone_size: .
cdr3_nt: TGCGCCAGCAGCTTGGCAGGGGGCCACGCCGAGCAGTACTTC
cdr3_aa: CASSLAGGHAEQYF

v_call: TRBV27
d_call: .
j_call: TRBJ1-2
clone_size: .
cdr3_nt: TGTGCCAGCAGTTTATCGCCGGCTAACTATGGCTACACCTTC
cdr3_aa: CASSLSPANYGYTF

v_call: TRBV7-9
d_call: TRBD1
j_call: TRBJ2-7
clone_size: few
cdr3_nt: TGTGCCAGCAGCTTAGAGTCTGGGACAGGGGTATGGGAGCAGTACTTC
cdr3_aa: CASSLESGTGVWEQYF

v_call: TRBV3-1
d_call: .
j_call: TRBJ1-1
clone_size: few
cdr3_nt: TGTGCCAGCAGTCACGGGAGGACTGAAGCTTTCTTT
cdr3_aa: CASSHGRTEAFF

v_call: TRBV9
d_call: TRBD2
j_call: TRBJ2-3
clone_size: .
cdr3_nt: TGTGCCAGCAGCGTAGTGGACGGCGGGAGGTGGGCAGATACGCAGTATTTT
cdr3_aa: CASSVVDGGRWADTQYF

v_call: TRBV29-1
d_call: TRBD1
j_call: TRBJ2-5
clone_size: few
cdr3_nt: TGCAGCGGCACAGGGGGAGAGACCCAGTACTTC
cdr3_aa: CSGTGGETQYF

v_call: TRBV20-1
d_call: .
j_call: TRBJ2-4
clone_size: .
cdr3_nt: TGCAGTGCTAGAGCTAGGAGCCCCAAAAACATTCAGTACTTC
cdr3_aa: CSARARSPKNIQYF

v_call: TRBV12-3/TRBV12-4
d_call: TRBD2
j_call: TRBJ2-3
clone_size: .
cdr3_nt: TGTGCCAGCAGTCCCCGGACTAGCGGGAGGCCGGATACGCAGTATTTT
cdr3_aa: CASSPRTSGRPDTQYF

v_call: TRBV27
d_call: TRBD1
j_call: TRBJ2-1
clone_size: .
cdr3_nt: TGTGCCAGCAGCACTCGTCGAGTGACAGGGTTGCATGAGCAGTTCTTC
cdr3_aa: CASSTRRVTGLHEQFF

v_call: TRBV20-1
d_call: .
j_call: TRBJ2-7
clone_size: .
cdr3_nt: TGCAGTGCTAGGGCAGGGGCCGACGAGCAGTACTTC
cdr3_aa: CSARAGADEQYF

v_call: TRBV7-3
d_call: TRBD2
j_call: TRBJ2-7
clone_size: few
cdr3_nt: TGTGCCAGCACCTCCGGCGGGGGGGCTTTTTCCGAGCAGTACTTC
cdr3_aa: CASTSGGGAFSEQYF

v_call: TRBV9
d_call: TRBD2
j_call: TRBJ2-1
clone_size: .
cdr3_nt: TGTGCCAGCAGCGCCGGACTAGCGGGGGTGATATCCTACAATGAGCAGTTCTTC
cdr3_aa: CASSAGLAGVISYNEQFF

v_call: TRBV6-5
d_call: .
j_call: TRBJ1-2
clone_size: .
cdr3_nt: TGTGCCAGCGGGGTCAGGGTTGGGTATGGCTACACCTTC
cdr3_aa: CASGVRVGYGYTF

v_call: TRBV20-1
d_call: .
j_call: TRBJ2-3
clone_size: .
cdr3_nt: TGCAGTGCTCCCTCGTGGGGAGTGGGCACAGATACGCAGTATTTT
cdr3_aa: CSAPSWGVGTDTQYF

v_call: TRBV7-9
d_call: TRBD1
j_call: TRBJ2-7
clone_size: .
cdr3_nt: TGTGCCAGCAGCTTTACAGGGGTAGGGGACGAGCAGTACTTC
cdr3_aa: CASSFTGVGDEQYF

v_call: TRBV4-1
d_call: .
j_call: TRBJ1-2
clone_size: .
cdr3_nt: TGCGCCAGCAGCCAGTTGGGACAATACCTCAACTATGGCTACACCTTC
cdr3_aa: CASSQLGQYLNYGYTF

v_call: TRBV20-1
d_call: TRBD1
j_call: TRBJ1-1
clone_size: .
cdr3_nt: TGCAGTGCTAGAGAAGGGACAGGGCCGGGCACTGAAGCTTTCTTT
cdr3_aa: CSAREGTGPGTEAFF

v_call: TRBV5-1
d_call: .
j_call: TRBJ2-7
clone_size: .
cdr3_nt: TGCGCCAGCAGACTGGGACAACTCTACGAGCAGTACTTC
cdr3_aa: CASRLGQLYEQYF

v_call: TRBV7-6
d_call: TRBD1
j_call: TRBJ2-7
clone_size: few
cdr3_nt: TGTGCCAGCAGCTTAAGACAGGGAAGGGACGAGCAGTACTTC
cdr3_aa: CASSLRQGRDEQYF

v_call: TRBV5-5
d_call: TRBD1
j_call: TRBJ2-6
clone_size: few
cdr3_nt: TGTGCCAGCAGCTTGAGGGGACAGGGAGTCTCGGGGGCCAACGTCCTGACTTTC
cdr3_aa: CASSLRGQGVSGANVLTF

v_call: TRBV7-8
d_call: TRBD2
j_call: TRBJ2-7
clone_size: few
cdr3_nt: TGTGCCAGCAGCTTGGAGGGAGGGATTCCCTACGAGCAGTACTTC
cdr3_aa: CASSLEGGIPYEQYF

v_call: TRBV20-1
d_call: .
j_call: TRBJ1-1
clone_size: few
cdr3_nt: TGCAGTGCGCGAAGGACCCGGAACACTGAAGCTTTCTTT
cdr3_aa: CSARRTRNTEAFF

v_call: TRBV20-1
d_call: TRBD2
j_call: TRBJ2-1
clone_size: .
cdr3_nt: TGCAGTGCTAGAGATCTCTCAGCGGGGGAGAACAATGAGCAGTTCTTC
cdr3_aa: CSARDLSAGENNEQFF

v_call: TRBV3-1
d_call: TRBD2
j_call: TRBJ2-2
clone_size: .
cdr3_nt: TGTGCCAGCAGCCTTGGACTAGCAGCCGGGGAGCTGTTTTTT
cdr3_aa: CASSLGLAAGELFF

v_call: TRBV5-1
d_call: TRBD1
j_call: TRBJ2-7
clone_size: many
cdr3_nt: TGTGCCAGCAGTCTCGGACAGGTCTACGAGCAGTACTTC
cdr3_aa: CASSLGQVYEQYF

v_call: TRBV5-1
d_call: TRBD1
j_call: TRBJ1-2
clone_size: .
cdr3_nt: TGCGCCAGCAGCTTTGACAGGGACCATGGCTACACCTTC
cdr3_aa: CASSFDRDHGYTF

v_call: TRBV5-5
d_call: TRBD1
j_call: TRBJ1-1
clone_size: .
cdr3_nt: TGTGCCAGCAGCTCGAACAGGGGGCCCGTTAACACTGAAGCTTTTTTT
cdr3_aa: CASSSNRGPVNTEAFF

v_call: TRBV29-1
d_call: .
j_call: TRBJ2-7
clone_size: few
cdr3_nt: TGCAGCGTTGCCAGGCGGGCGGGGAAATACGAGCAGTACTTC
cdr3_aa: CSVARRAGKYEQYF

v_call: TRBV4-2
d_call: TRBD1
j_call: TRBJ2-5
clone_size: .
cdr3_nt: TGTGCCAGCAGCCCCTCCGCAGGGGGGACCCAGTACTTC
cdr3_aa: CASSPSAGGTQYF

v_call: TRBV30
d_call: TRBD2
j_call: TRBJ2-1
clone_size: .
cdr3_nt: TGTGCCTGGAGTGTATCTCTAGCGGGAAACGAGCAGTTCTTC
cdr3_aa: CAWSVSLAGNEQFF

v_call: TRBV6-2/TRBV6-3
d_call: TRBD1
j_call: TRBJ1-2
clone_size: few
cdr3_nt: TGTGCCAGCAGTAGCCCCAACAGGGGCTATGGCTACACCTTC
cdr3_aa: CASSSPNRGYGYTF

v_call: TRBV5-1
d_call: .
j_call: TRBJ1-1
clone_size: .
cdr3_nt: TGCGCCAGCAGCTTAGGGGGGCTAGCTGAAGCTTTCTTT
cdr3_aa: CASSLGGLAEAFF

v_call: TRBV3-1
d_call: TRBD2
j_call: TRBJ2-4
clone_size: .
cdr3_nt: TGTGCCAGCAGCCGAGCTAGCGGGGGGGATTATGTAAACATTCAGTACTTC
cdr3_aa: CASSRASGGDYVNIQYF

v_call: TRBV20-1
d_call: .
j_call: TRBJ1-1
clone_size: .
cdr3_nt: TGCAGTGCTCAGTGGGGGGCCACCGACACTGAAGCTTTCTTT
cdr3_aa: CSAQWGATDTEAFF

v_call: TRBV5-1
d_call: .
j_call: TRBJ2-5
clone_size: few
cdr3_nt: TGTGCCAGCAGCTTCACCAGCCAAGAGACCCAGTACTTC
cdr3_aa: CASSFTSQETQYF

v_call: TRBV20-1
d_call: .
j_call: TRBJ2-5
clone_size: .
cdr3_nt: TGCAGTTCCCTCCCCGGGGCAGGACGGGAGACCCAGTACTTC
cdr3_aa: CSSLPGAGRETQYF

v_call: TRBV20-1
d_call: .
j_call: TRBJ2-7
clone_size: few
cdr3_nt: TGCAGTGCGCGGCAACAGGGAACCTACGAGCAGTACTTC
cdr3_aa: CSARQQGTYEQYF

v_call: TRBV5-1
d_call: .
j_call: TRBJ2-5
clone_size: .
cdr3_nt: TGCGCCAGCAGCTTGTGGCAGGGGACGTGGGAGCAGTACTTC
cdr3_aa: CASSLWQGTWEQYF

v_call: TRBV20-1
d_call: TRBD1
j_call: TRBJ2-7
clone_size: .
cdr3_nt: TGCAGTGCTATTGGACCCCCGGGACAGGGATCCTACGAGCAGTACTTC
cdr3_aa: CSAIGPPGQGSYEQYF

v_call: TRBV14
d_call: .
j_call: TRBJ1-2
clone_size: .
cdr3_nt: TGTGCCAGCAGCCAAGGCCCCGGCGAGCCATCTTTCTACTACGGCTACACCTTC
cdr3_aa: CASSQGPGEPSFYYGYTF

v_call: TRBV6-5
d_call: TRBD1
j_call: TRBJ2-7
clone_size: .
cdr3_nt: TGTGCCAGCAGTTACACGGACAGGGCCTACGAGCAGTACTTC
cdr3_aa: CASSYTDRAYEQYF

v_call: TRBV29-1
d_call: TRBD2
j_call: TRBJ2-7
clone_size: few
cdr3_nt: TGCAGCGGCAGACTAGCGGGAGGGGCTGGTGAGCAGTACTTC
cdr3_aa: CSGRLAGGAGEQYF

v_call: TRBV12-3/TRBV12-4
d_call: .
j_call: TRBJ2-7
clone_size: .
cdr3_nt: TGTGCCAGCAGTTTAGGTGGCTCCTTCGAGCAGTACTTC
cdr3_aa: CASSLGGSFEQYF

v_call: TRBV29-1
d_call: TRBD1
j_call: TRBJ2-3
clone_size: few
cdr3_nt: TGCAGCGTTTCCAGAAGGGGGACAGGGTCGATCCCAGATACGCAGTATTTT
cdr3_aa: CSVSRRGTGSIPDTQYF

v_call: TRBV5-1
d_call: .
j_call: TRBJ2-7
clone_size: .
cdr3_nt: TGCGCCAGCCGCTACTTGTGGGGTTTCGACGAGCAGTACTTC
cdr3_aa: CASRYLWGFDEQYF

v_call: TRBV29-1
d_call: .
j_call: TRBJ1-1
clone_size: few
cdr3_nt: TGCAGCGGCGCCCAAATGAACACTGAAGCTTTCTTT
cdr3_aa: CSGAQMNTEAFF

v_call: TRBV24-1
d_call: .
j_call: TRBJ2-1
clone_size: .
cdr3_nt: TGTGCCACCAGTGAGGCAGGGCGAGGTGAGCAGTTCTTC
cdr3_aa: CATSEAGRGEQFF

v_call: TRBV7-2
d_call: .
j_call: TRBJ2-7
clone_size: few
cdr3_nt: TGTGCCAGCAGCCCGCAGCCGGGTAGCTCCTACGAGCAGTACTTC
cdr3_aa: CASSPQPGSSYEQYF

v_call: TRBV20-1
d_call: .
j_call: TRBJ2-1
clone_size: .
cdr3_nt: TGCAGTGCTCCCGACCACAATGAGCAGTTCTTC
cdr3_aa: CSAPDHNEQFF

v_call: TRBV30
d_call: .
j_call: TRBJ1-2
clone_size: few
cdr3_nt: TGTGCCTGGACCACCTACAGGGTTGGCTACACCTTC
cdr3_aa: CAWTTYRVGYTF

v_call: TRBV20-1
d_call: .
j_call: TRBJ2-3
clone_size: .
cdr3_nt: TGCAGTGCTACCTCGGCTTCCAGCACAGATACGCAGTATTTT
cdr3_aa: CSATSASSTDTQYF

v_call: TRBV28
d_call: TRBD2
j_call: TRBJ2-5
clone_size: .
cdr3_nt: TGTGCCAGCAGTTTTGCGGCGGGAGAGGCCCAGTACTTC
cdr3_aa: CASSFAAGEAQYF

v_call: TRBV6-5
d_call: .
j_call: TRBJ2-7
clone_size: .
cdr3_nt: TGTGCCAGCAGCCAACTCGACAGCTCCTACGAGCAGTACTTC
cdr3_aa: CASSQLDSSYEQYF

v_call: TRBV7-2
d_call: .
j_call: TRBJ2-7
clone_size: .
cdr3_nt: TGTGCCAGCATTCGGGCGGGGATTAACTACGAGCAGTACTTC
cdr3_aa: CASIRAGINYEQYF

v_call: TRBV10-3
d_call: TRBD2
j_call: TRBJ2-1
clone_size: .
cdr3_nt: TGTGCCATCAGCCGCCCGGGACTAGCGGACAATGAGCAGTTCTTC
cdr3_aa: CAISRPGLADNEQFF

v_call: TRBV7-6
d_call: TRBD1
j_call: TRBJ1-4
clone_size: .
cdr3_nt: TGTGCCAGCAGCCTAGAGGGACAGTCGAGTGAAAAACTGTTTTTT
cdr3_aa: CASSLEGQSSEKLFF

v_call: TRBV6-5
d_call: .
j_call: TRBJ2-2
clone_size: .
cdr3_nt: TGTGCCAGCAGATACCAGGGCGCCGGGGAGCTGTTTTTT
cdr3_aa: CASRYQGAGELFF

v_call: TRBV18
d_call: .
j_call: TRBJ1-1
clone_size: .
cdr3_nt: TGTGCCAGCTCACCGACCAGTTTCTTT
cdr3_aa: CASSPTSFF

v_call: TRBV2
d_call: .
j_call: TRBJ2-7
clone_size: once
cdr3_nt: TGTGCCACCGGATCAAACGAGCAGTACTTC
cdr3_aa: CATGSNEQYF